These T cell receptor beta chains were read from a single sample in a study of cytomegalovirus exposure and HLA in healthy donors. Repertoires were generated with immunoSEQ multiplex PCR, while TCRdb's copy carries only in-frame clones and drops some. The data contain some 150,000 clones, 60% to 80% of them singletons. The source material was PBMCs. These receptors came from a man between 50 and 59 years old in good health and CMV-seropositive. CDR3s include the opening cysteine and the closing phenylalanine or tryptophan. D genes are given only for firm matches. A row's size may be missing; if present it is once, few, many or a size class.

>TRBD1|TRBJ1-2|few|15|TRBV5-1
CASSLGTGGLYGYTF
TGCGCCAGCAGCCTAGGGACAGGGGGTCTCTATGGCTACACCTTC
>TRBD1|TRBJ1-2|-|14|TRBV6-4
CANFPGQGAYGYTF
TGTGCCAACTTCCCGGGACAGGGGGCCTATGGCTACACCTTC
>TRBD2|TRBJ2-5|-|16|TRBV12-5
CASGSGLPGGGETQYF
TGTGCTAGTGGTAGCGGTTTGCCGGGGGGTGGGGAGACCCAGTACTTC
>TRBD2|TRBJ2-5|-|14|TRBV18
CASSLAGGQETQYF
TGTGCCAGCTCACTAGCGGGGGGCCAAGAGACCCAGTACTTC
>TRBD2|TRBJ2-1|-|18|TRBV5-1
CASSLASGILKSYNEQFF
TGCGCCAGCAGCTTGGCTAGCGGGATCCTAAAATCCTACAATGAGCAGTTCTTC
>TRBD1|TRBJ1-1|-|14|TRBV5-4
CASSPRQGGTEAFF
TGTGCCAGCAGCCCACGACAGGGAGGAACTGAAGCTTTCTTT
>TRBD1|TRBJ1-5|-|15|TRBV7-9
CASSLGQAAGQPQHF
TGTGCCAGCAGTCTAGGACAGGCGGCTGGTCAGCCCCAGCATTTT
>TRBD1|TRBJ2-2|-|15|TRBV7-7
CASSPRTGRGGELFF
TGTGCTAGCAGCCCAAGGACAGGTCGGGGCGGGGAGCTGTTTTTT
>TRBD1|TRBJ1-5|-|15|TRBV7-9
CASSSNRGSNQPQHF
TGTGCCAGCAGCTCTAACAGGGGTTCCAATCAGCCCCAGCATTTT
>-|TRBJ2-6|-|16|TRBV5-4
CASSLERGSVANVLTF
TGTGCCAGCAGCTTGGAAAGGGGATCGGTGGCCAACGTCCTGACTTTC
>TRBD1|TRBJ1-6|-|15|TRBV11-2
CASSALGQIGSPLHF
TGTGCCAGCAGCGCACTGGGACAGATAGGTTCACCCCTCCACTTT
>-|TRBJ2-7|once|14|TRBV27
CASRQERTSYEQYF
TGTGCCAGCAGACAAGAGAGAACTAGCTACGAGCAGTACTTC
>TRBD1|TRBJ2-1|-|15|TRBV6-5
CASRRQGIWGNEQFF
TGTGCCAGCAGACGACAGGGAATTTGGGGCAATGAGCAGTTCTTC
>-|TRBJ1-4|once|15|TRBV5-1
CASSSGAAVNEKLFF
TGCGCCAGCAGCTCTGGCGCGGCGGTGAATGAAAAACTGTTTTTT
>-|TRBJ1-4|few|15|TRBV5-4
CASSFGGPVNEKLFF
TGTGCCAGCAGCTTTGGAGGGCCCGTTAATGAAAAACTGTTTTTT
>-|TRBJ1-5|few|15|TRBV6-6
CASSVDRNLNQPQHF
TGTGCCAGCAGTGTCGACAGGAACCTCAATCAGCCCCAGCATTTT
>TRBD2|TRBJ2-3|-|13|TRBV11-2
CASGGGVTDTQYF
TGTGCCAGCGGCGGGGGGGTCACAGATACGCAGTATTTT
>TRBD1|TRBJ1-4|few|14|TRBV5-4
CASSLGTGYEKLFF
TGTGCCAGCAGCTTAGGGACAGGGTATGAAAAACTGTTTTTT
>TRBD1|TRBJ2-3|-|12|TRBV29-1
CSVGQGWDTQYF
TGCAGCGTTGGACAGGGGTGGGATACGCAGTATTTT
>-|TRBJ2-3|few|15|TRBV5-8
CASSLTTGIRDTQYF
TGTGCCAGCAGCTTGACCACAGGGATAAGGGATACGCAGTATTTT
>-|TRBJ2-3|-|15|TRBV2
CASSDQPISTDTQYF
TGTGCCAGCAGTGATCAACCTATTAGCACAGATACGCAGTATTTT
>-|TRBJ1-1|-|12|TRBV7-6
CASSLGGAEAFF
TGTGCCAGCAGCCTTGGCGGGGCTGAAGCTTTCTTT
>-|TRBJ1-5|-|14|TRBV6-1
CASRQGSLNQPQHF
TGTGCCAGCAGACAGGGATCCCTCAATCAGCCCCAGCATTTT
>TRBD1|TRBJ1-1|many|14|TRBV10-3
CATGERTGGTEAFF
TGTGCCACCGGGGAACGGACAGGGGGTACTGAAGCTTTCTTT
>TRBD2|TRBJ2-7|-|16|TRBV27
CASSSMRRGGIEEQYF
TGTGCCAGCAGTTCCATGAGGCGGGGGGGCATAGAAGAGCAGTACTTC
>-|TRBJ1-3|-|14|TRBV11-1
CASSLSFSGNTIYF
TGTGCCAGCAGCTTATCCTTCTCTGGAAACACCATATATTTT
>TRBD1|TRBJ2-7|-|15|TRBV4-1
CASSWLTGASYEQYF
TGCGCCAGCAGCTGGTTGACAGGGGCGTCCTACGAGCAGTACTTC
>TRBD1|TRBJ2-6|few|14|TRBV6-5
CASSRQGVANVLTF
TGTGCCAGCAGCCGACAGGGAGTGGCCAACGTCCTGACTTTC
>-|TRBJ1-2|-|15|TRBV9
CASSALPGTPDGYTF
TGTGCCAGCAGCGCCCTCCCCGGGACACCAGATGGCTACACCTTC
>TRBD1|TRBJ1-2|once|18|TRBV28
CASITVGGTGAGLYGYTF
TGTGCCAGCATTACCGTCGGAGGGACAGGGGCTGGTCTCTATGGCTACACCTTC
>-|TRBJ1-2|-|13|TRBV2
CASSEEQASGYTF
TGTGCCAGCAGTGAAGAACAGGCCTCTGGCTACACCTTC
>-|TRBJ2-7|-|14|TRBV7-9
CASSHNDGAYEQYF
TGTGCCAGCAGCCATAATGACGGGGCCTACGAGCAGTACTTC
>-|TRBJ2-5|once|13|TRBV5-1
CASSLQGEETQYF
TGCGCCAGCAGCCTACAGGGTGAGGAGACCCAGTACTTC
>TRBD1|TRBJ1-6|-|15|TRBV28
CASNIRQGGNSPLHF
TGTGCCAGCAACATCCGACAGGGAGGTAATTCACCCCTCCACTTT
>-|TRBJ1-1|-|14|TRBV6-1
CASSSYRVGTEAFF
TGTGCCAGCAGTTCCTACAGGGTTGGCACTGAAGCTTTCTTT
>-|TRBJ2-5|-|14|TRBV18
CASSLGAPTETQYF
TGTGCCAGCTCACTGGGGGCCCCGACGGAGACCCAGTACTTC
>-|TRBJ2-2|-|16|TRBV11-3
CASSSWSGEVTGELFF
TGTGCCAGCAGCTCATGGTCCGGGGAGGTCACCGGGGAGCTGTTTTTT
>-|TRBJ2-7|few|12|TRBV29-1
CSVGRGGYEQYF
TGCAGCGTTGGGCGGGGAGGCTACGAGCAGTACTTC
>TRBD1|TRBJ2-7|-|15|TRBV11-3
CASSPGQGRDYEQYF
TGTGCCAGCAGCCCCGGACAGGGGAGGGACTACGAGCAGTACTTC
>TRBD1|TRBJ1-3|-|14|TRBV7-9
CALGQDSSGNTIYF
TGTGCCTTGGGACAGGACAGCTCTGGAAACACCATATATTTT
>TRBD1|TRBJ1-4|-|15|TRBV5-1
CASSGAGTGGEKLFF
TGCGCCAGCAGCGGAGCCGGGACAGGGGGGGAAAAACTGTTTTTT
>-|TRBJ1-3|-|15|TRBV11-2
CASSLSTFLGNTIYF
TGTGCCAGCAGCTTAAGTACATTTCTTGGAAACACCATATATTTT
>TRBD2|TRBJ2-3|once|14|TRBV7-3
CASSKREYEDTQYF
TGTGCCAGCAGCAAGCGGGAGTACGAGGATACGCAGTATTTT
>-|TRBJ1-1|-|10|TRBV11-2
CASSAEYAFF
TGTGCCAGCAGTGCCGAGTATGCTTTCTTT
>-|TRBJ2-6|-|19|TRBV7-8
CASSARDPGGVAGANVLTF
TGTGCCAGCAGCGCCCGGGACCCCGGGGGTGTGGCTGGGGCCAACGTCCTGACTTTC
>-|TRBJ2-7|-|16|TRBV6-1
CASSEARASSSYEQYF
TGTGCCAGCAGTGAAGCGCGTGCTAGCAGCTCCTACGAGCAGTACTTC